This TCR beta chain was found in a study of cytomegalovirus exposure and HLA in healthy donors. Background on the study: Of the donors genotyped, approximately 430 in all, less than 90% fell in the Caucasian-associated ancestry cluster.

Germline loops: CDR1 MNHNS, CDR2 SASEGT. The V and J ends lost 6 bases and 7 bases respectively, with 13 bases between them. The CDR3 has 13 amino acids. Researchers ran the PCR with 60 Vbeta and 13 Jbeta primers. Sequencing used immunoSEQ multiplex PCR; TCRdb keeps in-frame clones, though not all of them. The data show about 190,000 clones, about four fifths seen once. The receptor was derived from a man aged 35 to 55 in good health and CMV-seropositive. J is TRBJ2-4 and V is TRBV6-1, with D maybe TRBD2 (5 bases). The specimen was PBMCs. The chain's CDR3 is CASREVAHNIQYF. The DNA for the CDR3 is TGTGCCAGCAGGGAGGTAGCCCACAACATTCAGTACTTC.